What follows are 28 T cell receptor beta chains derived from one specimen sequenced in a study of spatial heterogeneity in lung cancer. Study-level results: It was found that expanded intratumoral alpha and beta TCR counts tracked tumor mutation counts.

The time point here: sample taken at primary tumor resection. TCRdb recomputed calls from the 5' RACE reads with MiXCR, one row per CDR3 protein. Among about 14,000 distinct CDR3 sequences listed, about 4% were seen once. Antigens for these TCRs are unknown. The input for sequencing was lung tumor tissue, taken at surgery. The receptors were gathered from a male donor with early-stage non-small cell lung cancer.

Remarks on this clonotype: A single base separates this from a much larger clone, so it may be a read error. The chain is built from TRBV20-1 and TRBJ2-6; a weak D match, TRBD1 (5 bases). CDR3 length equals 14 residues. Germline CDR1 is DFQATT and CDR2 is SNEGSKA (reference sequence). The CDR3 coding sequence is TGCAGTGCTAGAGAGTTCCCTGGGGCCAACGTCCTGAATTTC. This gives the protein CSAREFPGANVLNF.

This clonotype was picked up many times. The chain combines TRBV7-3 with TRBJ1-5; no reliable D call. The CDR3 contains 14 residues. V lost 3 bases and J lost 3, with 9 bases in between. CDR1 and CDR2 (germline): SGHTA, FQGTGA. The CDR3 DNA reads TGTGCCAGCAGCTTGACGGGAACCAATCAGCCCCAGCATTTT. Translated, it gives CASSLTGTNQPQHF. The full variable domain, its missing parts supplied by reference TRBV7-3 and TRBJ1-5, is GAGVSQTPSNKVTEKGKYVELRCDPISGHTALYWYRQSLGQGPEFLIYFQGTGAADDSGLPNDRFFAVRPEGSVSTLKIQRTERGDSAVYLCASSLTGTNQPQHFGDGTRLSIL.

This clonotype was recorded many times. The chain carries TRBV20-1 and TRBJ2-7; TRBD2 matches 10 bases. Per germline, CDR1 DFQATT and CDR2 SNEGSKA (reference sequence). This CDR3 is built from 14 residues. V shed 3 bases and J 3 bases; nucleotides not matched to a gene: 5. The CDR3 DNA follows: TGCAGTGCTAGGGGTGGACTAGCGGACTACGAGCAGTACGTC. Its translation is CSARGGLADYEQYV.

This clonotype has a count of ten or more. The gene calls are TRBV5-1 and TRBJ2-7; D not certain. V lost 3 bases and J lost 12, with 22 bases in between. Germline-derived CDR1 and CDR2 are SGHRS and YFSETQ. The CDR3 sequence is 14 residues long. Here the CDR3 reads CASSSGQLCTRWYV. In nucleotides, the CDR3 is TGCGCCAGCAGCTCTGGCCAGCTCTGTACTCGTTGGTACGTC.

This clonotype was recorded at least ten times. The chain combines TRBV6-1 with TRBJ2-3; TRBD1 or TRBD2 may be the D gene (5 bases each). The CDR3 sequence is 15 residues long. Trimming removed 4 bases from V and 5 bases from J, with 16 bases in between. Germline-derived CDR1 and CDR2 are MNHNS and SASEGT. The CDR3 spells CASSGTRGVLDTQYF. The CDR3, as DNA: TGTGCCAGCAGTGGAACTAGAGGGGTTTTAGATACGCAGTATTTT.

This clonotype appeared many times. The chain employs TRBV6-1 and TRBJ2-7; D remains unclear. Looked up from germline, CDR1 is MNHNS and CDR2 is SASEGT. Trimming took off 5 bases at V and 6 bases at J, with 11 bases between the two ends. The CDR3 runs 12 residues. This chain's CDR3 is CASSYPTGEQYV. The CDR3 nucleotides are TGTGCCAGCAGTTATCCGACGGGCGAGCAGTACGTC.

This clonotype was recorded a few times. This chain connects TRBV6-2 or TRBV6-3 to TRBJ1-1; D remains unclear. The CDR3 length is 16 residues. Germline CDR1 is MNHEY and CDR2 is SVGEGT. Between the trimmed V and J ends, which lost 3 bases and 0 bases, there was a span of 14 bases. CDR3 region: CASSYHHGLMNTEAFF. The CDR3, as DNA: TGTGCCAGCAGTTATCACCACGGGTTAATGAACACTGAAGCTTTCTTT.

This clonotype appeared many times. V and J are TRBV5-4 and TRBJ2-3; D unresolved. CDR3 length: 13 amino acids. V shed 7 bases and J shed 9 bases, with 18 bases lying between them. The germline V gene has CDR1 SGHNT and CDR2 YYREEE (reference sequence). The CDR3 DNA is TGTGCCAGCTCTTTCCTTATCGGAAGGACGCAGTATTTT. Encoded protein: CASSFLIGRTQYF.

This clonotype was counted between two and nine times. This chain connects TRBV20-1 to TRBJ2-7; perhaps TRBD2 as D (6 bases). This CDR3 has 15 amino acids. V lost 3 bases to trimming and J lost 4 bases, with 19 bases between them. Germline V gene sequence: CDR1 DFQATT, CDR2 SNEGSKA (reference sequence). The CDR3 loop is CSASRPGLFCYEQYF. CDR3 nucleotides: TGCAGTGCTAGCAGACCGGGACTTTTTTGTTACGAGCAGTACTTC.

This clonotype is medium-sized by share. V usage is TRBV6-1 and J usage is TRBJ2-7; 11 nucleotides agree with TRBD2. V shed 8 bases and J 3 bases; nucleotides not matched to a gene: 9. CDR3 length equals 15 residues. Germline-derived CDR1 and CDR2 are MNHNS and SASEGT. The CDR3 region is CASQSASGGFYEQYV. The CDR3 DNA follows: TGTGCCAGCCAGTCAGCTAGCGGGGGGTTCTACGAGCAGTACGTC.

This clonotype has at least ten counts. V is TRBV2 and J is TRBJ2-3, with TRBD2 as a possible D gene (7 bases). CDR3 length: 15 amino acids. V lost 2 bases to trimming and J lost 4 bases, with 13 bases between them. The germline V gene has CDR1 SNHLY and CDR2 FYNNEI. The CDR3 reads CASSEIGGLADTQYF. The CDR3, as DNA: TGTGCCAGCAGTGAAATCGGGGGGCTAGCAGATACGCAGTATTTT.

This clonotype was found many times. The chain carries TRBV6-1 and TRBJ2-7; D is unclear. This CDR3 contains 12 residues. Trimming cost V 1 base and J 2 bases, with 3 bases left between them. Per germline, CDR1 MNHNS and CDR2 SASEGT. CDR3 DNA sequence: TGTGCCAGCAGTGAAGTAGCCTACGAGCAGTACTTC. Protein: CASSEVAYEQYF.

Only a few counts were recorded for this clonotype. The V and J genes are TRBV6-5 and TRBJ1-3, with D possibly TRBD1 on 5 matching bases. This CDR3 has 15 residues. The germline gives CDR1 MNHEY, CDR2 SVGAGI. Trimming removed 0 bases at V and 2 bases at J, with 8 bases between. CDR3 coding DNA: TGTGCCAGCAGTTACTCTGAGGGGACTGGAAACACCATATATTTT. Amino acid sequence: CASSYSEGTGNTIYF.

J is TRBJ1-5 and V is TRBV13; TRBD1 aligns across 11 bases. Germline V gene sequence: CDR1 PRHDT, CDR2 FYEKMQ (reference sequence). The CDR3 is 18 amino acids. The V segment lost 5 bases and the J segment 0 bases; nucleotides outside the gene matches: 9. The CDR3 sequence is CASSRRGQGGVSNQPQHF. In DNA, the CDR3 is TGTGCCAGCAGCCGACGGGGACAGGGGGGGGTTAGCAATCAGCCCCAGCATTTT.

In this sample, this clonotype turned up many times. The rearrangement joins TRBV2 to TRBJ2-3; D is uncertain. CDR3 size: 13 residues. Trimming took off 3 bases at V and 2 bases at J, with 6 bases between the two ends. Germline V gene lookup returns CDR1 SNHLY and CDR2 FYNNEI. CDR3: CASSDRITDTQYF. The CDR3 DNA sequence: TGTGCCAGCAGTGACAGGATCACAGATACGCAGTATTTT. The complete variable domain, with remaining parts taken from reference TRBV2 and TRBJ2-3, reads EPEVTQTPSHQVTQMGQEVILRCVPISNHLYFYWYRQILGQKVEFLVSFYNNEISEKSEIFDDQFSVERPDGSNFTLKIRSTKLEDSAMYFCASSDRITDTQYFGPGTRLTVL.

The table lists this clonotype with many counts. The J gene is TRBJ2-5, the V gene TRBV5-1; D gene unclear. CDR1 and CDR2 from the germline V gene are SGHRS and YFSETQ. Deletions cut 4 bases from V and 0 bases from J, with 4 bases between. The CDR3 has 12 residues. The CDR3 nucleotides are TGCGCCAGCAGCACCAACCAAGAGACCCAGTACTTC. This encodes CASSTNQETQYF. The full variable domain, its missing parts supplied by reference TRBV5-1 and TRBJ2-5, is KAGVTQTPRYLIKTRGQQVTLSCSPISGHRSVSWYQQTPGQGLQFLFEYFSETQRNKGNFPGRFSGRQFSNSRSEMNVSTLELGDSALYLCASSTNQETQYFGPGTRLLVL.

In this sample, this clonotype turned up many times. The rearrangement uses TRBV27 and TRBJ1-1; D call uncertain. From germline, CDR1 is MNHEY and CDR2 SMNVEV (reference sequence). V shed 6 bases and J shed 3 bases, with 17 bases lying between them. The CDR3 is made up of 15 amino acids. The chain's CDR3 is CASRPVMMGYTEAFF. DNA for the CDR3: TGTGCCAGCAGGCCGGTAATGATGGGTTACACTGAAGCTTTCTTT.

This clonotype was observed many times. CDR3: CASSIYSGSRDTQYF. CDR3 nucleotides: TGCGCCAGCAGCATCTATAGCGGGAGTAGGGATACGCAGTATTTT. This rearrangement joins TRBV5-1 to TRBJ2-3; TRBD2 matches at 9 bases. Looked up from germline, CDR1 is SGHRS and CDR2 is YFSETQ. The length of the CDR3 is 15 residues. Losses at the gene ends were 4 bases for V and 6 bases for J; bases not matched to a gene: 9. The full variable domain, in which reference TRBV5-1 and TRBJ2-3 provide the parts outside the CDR3, is KAGVTQTPRYLIKTRGQQVTLSCSPISGHRSVSWYQQTPGQGLQFLFEYFSETQRNKGNFPGRFSGRQFSNSRSEMNVSTLELGDSALYLCASSIYSGSRDTQYFGPGTRLTVL.

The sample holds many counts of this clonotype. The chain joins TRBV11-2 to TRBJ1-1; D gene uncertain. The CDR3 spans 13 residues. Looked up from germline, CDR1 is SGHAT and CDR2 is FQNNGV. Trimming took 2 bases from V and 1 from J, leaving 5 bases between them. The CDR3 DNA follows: TGTGCCAGCAGCTTAAGTGGGAACACTGAAGCTTTCTTT. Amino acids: CASSLSGNTEAFF. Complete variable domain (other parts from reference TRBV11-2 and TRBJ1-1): EAGVAQSPRYKIIEKRQSVAFWCNPISGHATLYWYQQILGQGPKLLIQFQNNGVVDDSQLPKDRFSAERLKGVDSTLKIQPAKLEDSAVYLCASSLSGNTEAFFGQGTRLTVV.

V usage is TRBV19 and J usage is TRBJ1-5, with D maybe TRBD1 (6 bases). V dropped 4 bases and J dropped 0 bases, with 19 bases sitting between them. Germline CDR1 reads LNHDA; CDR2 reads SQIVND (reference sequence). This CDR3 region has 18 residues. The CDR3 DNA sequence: TGTGCCAGTAGTACTGGGGGCAGCGCCGTGTATAGCAATCAGCCCCAGCATTTT. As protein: CASSTGGSAVYSNQPQHF.

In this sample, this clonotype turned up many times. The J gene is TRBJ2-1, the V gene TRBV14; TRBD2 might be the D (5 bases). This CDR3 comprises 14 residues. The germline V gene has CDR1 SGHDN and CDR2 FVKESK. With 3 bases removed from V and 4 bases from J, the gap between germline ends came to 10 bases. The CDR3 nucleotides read TGTGCCAGCAGCCAGGAGGAGTTTTACAATGAGCAGTTCTTC. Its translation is CASSQEEFYNEQFF.

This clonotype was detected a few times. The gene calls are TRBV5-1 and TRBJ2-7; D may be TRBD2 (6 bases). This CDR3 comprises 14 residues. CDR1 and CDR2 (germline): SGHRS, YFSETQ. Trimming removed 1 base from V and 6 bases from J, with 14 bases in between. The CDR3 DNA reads TGCGCCAGCAGCTTGTCGGGAGTAAGCCGCGAGCAGTACTTC. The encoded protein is CASSLSGVSREQYF.

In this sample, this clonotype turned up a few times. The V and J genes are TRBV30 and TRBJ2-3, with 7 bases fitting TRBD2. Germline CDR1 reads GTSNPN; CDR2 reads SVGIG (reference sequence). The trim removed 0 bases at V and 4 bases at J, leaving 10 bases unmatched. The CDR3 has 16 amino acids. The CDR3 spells CAWSVLSRGSADTQYF. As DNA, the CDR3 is TGTGCCTGGAGTGTACTATCGCGGGGGTCGGCAGATACGCAGTATTTT.

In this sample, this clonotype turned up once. The CDR3 DNA follows: TGTGCCAGCAGCTTAGGCGGGAGGGCCTACGAGCAGTACTTC. Protein product: CASSLGGRAYEQYF. This chain connects TRBV7-9 to TRBJ2-7; 9 nucleotides align to TRBD2. Germline loops: CDR1 SEHNR, CDR2 FQNEAQ (reference sequence). This CDR3 is built from 14 residues. J lost 2 bases, V lost 1 base, and 0 bases had no gene match.

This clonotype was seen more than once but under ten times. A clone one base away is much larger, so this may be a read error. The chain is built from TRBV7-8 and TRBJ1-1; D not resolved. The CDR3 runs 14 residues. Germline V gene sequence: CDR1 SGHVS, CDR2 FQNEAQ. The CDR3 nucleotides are TGTGCCAACAGCTTATCCTCTAGGATTACTGAAGCTTTCTTT. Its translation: CANSLSSRITEAFF. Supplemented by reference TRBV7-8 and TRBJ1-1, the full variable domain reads GAGVSQSPRYKVAKRGQDVALRCDPISGHVSLFWYQQALGQGPEFLTYFQNEAQLDKSGLPSDRFFAERPEGSVSTLKIQRTQQEDSAVYLCANSLSSRITEAFFGQGTRLTVV.

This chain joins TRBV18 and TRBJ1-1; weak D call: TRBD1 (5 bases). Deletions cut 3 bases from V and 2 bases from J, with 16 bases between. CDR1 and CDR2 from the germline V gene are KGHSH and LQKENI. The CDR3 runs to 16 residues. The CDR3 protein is CASSPLQGGVNTEAFF. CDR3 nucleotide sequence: TGTGCCAGCTCACCCCTGCAGGGAGGGGTCAACACTGAAGCTTTCTTT.

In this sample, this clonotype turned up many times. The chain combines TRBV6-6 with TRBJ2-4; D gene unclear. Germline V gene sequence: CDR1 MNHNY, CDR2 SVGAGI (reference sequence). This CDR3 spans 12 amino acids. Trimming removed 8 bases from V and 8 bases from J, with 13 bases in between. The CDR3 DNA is TGTGCCAGCGGAACTTCAAAGGACATTCAGTACTTC. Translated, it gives CASGTSKDIQYF.

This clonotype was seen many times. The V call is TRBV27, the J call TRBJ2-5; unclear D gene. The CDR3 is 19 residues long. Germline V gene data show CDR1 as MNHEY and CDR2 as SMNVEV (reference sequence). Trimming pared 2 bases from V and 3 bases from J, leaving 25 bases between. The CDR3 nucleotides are TGTGCCAGCAGTTTAAAGGCAGGATTTGCCCGACATACAGAAGAGACCCAGTACTTC. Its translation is CASSLKAGFARHTEETQYF.